This T cell receptor beta chain was documented in a study of T cells after yellow fever vaccination. Study-level points and caveats: A limited proportion of clonotypes was detected within both the CD4 and CD8 compartments. Subsequent booster samples again held most clones from primary vaccination (96% CD4, 85% to 90% CD8). Researchers cautioned that FACS-sorted repertoires could harbor abundant clonotypes contaminating from the bulk population.

This clonotype occurred a few times. Its antigen is still unknown. Template-switching 5'RACE yielded the TCR cDNA; a universal primer site and UMIs were added in the process. TCRdb passed the 5' RACE reads through MiXCR, listing each CDR3 protein once. The sample has about 340,000 distinct CDR3 sequences, 8.7% seen once. The V and J ends lost 4 bases and 3 bases, in that order; junction bases with no gene match: 5. This CDR3 has 14 amino acids. CDR1 is DFQATT, CDR2 SNEGSKA, per germline (reference sequence). This rearrangement joins TRBV20-1 to TRBJ2-1, with 8 positions matching TRBD2. The clonotype was recovered from a man aged 18 to 29 who received the YFV17D yellow fever vaccine. Specimen: PBMCs, collected on the day of the first yellow fever vaccination. CDR3 in amino acids: CSANPGGLYNEQFF. CDR3 coding DNA: TGCAGTGCTAATCCGGGGGGGCTCTACAATGAGCAGTTCTTC.